This T cell receptor beta chain was recorded in a study of beta chain features in type 1 diabetes (dated by TCRdb to 2016 to 2019). About the full investigation: No differences in mean age, gender distribution, total cell number or subset yield were found between patients and healthy donors. A total of about 100 million sorted cells were examined across all samples, and RNA yield correlated strongly with the number of cells per subset. Regulatory and stem cell-like memory subsets were isolated from only 8 patients and roughly 8 healthy donors, whereas naive and central memory subsets came from all 30 or so donors. In the study, TCRB repertoires of sorted circulating CD4+ T cell subsets from recently diagnosed type 1 diabetes patients were compared with those of matched healthy donors.

The paper as a whole reports these results and caveats: Naive, central memory and regulatory TCRB repertoires appeared more similar among patients than among healthy donors. Because cDNA was sequenced instead of genomic DNA, activated cells with high expression could be over-represented, although the groups did not differ in activation or CD3 levels. Shorter templates might be favored by PCR, yet because patient and control samples were amplified and corrected together, any such skew would affect both groups equally. Type 1 diabetes patients showed a moderate but significant shortening of TCRB CDR3 length in all four CD4+ subsets. HLA sub-analyses involved small numbers of individuals, so any influence of HLA type on TCRB rearrangement remained unresolved. Fewer insertions and more nucleotide deletions at VDJ recombination sites were observed in patients with type 1 diabetes, implying thymic rearrangement abnormalities.

This clone has more than one count but fewer than ten. Its recognized antigen is unknown. Base qualities are missing; no much larger clone stands one base away. From a lookup of the germline V gene (reference sequence), CDR1 and CDR2 are GTSNPN and SVGIG. The junction shows trimming of 2 bases on V and 7 bases on J, and the gene matches do not reach 6 bases of it. Taken from cysteine to phenylalanine, the CDR3 has 15 residues. Kept here is only the CDR3 DNA, which spans 45 bases and is read in frame from base 1. Each donor gave one peripheral blood draw, averaging approximately 120 mL, which was collected into heparinised tubes. Naive, central memory, regulatory and stem cell-like memory CD4+ T cells were sorted on a BD FACSAria II using a panel including CD45RO, CCR7, CD25, CD127, CD95 and CD27. Every sorted population had a purity above 95%. PBMCs were isolated immediately by Lymphoprep density gradient centrifugation and stained directly without culture. So that batch effects would be minimized, each experiment stained and sorted samples in pairs, pairing one healthy donor with one patient.

The entire isolated RNA was reverse transcribed using the High Capacity cDNA Reverse Transcription Kit, and thus expressed TCRB transcripts were sequenced. Deep immunoSEQ sequencing was performed on naive, central memory and regulatory T cell samples, with an average of about 3.6 million total reads per sample. After sorted cells were lysed in RLT buffer, RNA was extracted with DNase-treated RNeasy Micro or Mini kits, with the choice depending on cell number. To prevent cross-contamination, each cell subset was processed individually, whereas patient and healthy donor samples were processed jointly. Using the immunoSEQ multiplex PCR, TCRB sequences were amplified from cDNA into 87-bp fragments spanning the CDR3 region. Amplicons were sequenced on the Illumina HiSeq platform. As for how the authors treated the data: Synthetic template baselines were used to correct PCR bias computationally, reads within Hamming distance 2 were collapsed together, and singletons that could not be merged were discarded. Reads were aligned against IMGT to assign V, D and J genes, CDR3 length and insertions or deletions at six rearrangement sites. Within each subset, clonotype counts were normalized to the number of sorted cells before true diversity and Gini coefficients were calculated with the tcR R package. The overlap coefficient, calculated on TCRB nucleotide sequences, was used to quantify repertoire sharing. TCRdb limited this immuneACCESS table to in-frame rearrangements with V and J called. A share of clones is missing; checked studies link under half to unresolved V genes, and the rest is unexplained. That table gives V, J and clone size, and the DNA gave D and trimming. In all, the sample holds almost 350,000 clones, and roughly a tenth of those were seen once. About 1% of the sample rests with the top ten.

This clonotype originated in a young man with type 1 diabetes. The V gene is TRBV30 and the J gene is TRBJ2-2, and 11 bases in between align with TRBD2. Sample: central memory CD4+ T cells from blood. Here is the DNA: TGTGCCTGGAGTTGGCGGGGACTAGCGGACGGGGAGCTGTTTTTT. Translated, it gives CAWSWRGLADGELFF.